This T cell receptor (beta chain) originates from a study of T cell responses to AZD1222 COVID-19 vaccine. Study summary: Both about-4-week and about-12-week second-dose recipients were combined.

Produced via immunoSEQ multiplex PCR; TCRdb's table is partial and in-frame only. In the table there are approximately 150,000 clones, around 94% of which are singletons. With V trimmed by 6 bases and J by 7 bases, 9 bases remained unmatched. This CDR3 has 14 amino acids. Germline-derived CDR1 and CDR2 are MNHEY and SVGAGI. Study-wide results and limits: In a largely white British group with more females than males, clonal diversity was possibly underestimated. None of the repertoires were sampled until the peak T cell response had passed.

As to this clone: Its antigen is unidentified.

The clonotype comes from an adult in good health. This chain joins TRBV6-5 and TRBJ1-5; 7 nucleotides match TRBD1. The material was peripheral blood, obtained on day 0 of AZD1222 vaccination. The CDR3 is CASSHDRVSQPQHF. The CDR3 nucleotides read TGTGCCAGCAGCCACGACAGGGTAAGCCAGCCCCAGCATTTT.